The TCR beta chain under discussion was sequenced for a study of cytomegalovirus exposure and HLA in healthy donors. PCR amplification relied on 60 Vbeta primers (plus 13 Jbeta primers). The data were produced by immunoSEQ multiplex PCR, yet TCRdb's version contains in-frame clones alone and is incomplete. The sample data list tens of thousands of clones. Sample: PBMCs. This receptor was identified in a woman under 40 in good health and CMV-seronegative.

The DNA of the CDR3 is TGTGCCAGCAGCCTCCGGGACAGGGGTTCTGAGCAGTTCTTC. Its translation is CASSLRDRGSEQFF. The gene calls are TRBV7-2 and TRBJ2-1; TRBD1 matches at 10 bases. V trimming: 5 bases; J trimming: 9 bases; junction bases outside the gene matches: 7. Germline CDR1 and CDR2: SGHTA and FQGNSA. CDR3 size: 14 residues.